Listed below are T cell receptor beta chains from one sample, sequenced in a study of CD8+ T cells in alopecia areata. Sequenced by immunoSEQ multiplex PCR; TCRdb stores in-frame clones only, minus some. The sample lists roughly 150,000 clones, around 57% occurring once. The material sequenced was CD4+ T cells sorted from blood. These receptors originate from a human donor in good health. CDR3s leave out the opening cysteine and the closing phenylalanine or tryptophan.

V	J	CDR3
TRBV29-1	TRBJ1-2	SVDDSGYGYT
TRBV28	TRBJ2-7	ASSPRGSGWYEQY
TRBV30	TRBJ2-1	AWSSGSNEQF
TRBV29-1	TRBJ2-7	SAQSGSPHEQY
TRBV27	TRBJ2-2	ASSLAGPNTGELF
TRBV30	TRBJ1-5	AWSHATGGQPQH
TRBV30	TRBJ2-7	AWSQDWGHEQY
TRBV19	TRBJ2-3	ASSIGQLVGTDTQY
TRBV27	TRBJ1-5	ASSTRAPSYSNQPQH
TRBV5-4	TRBJ2-3	ASSLGGSPTDTQY
TRBV29-1	TRBJ2-5	SVFQETQY
TRBV5-6	TRBJ1-2	ASSFEGPNYGYT
TRBV7-6	TRBJ2-7	ASSSISGTSYEQY
TRBV29-1	TRBJ2-3	SVGWGRGDTQY
TRBV19	TRBJ1-5	ASSGTGNQPQH
TRBV7-6	TRBJ2-7	ASSPRGGGSSEQY
TRBV9	TRBJ2-2	ASSHRGLAGLGNTGELF
TRBV30	TRBJ1-1	AWRFQGTEAF
TRBV30	TRBJ1-1	AWSLSLNTEAF
TRBV11-2	TRBJ2-5	ASRGVGTQETQY
TRBV27	TRBJ2-5	ASSLAGRRETQY
TRBV7-8	TRBJ1-5	ASSLTDRDQPQH
TRBV6-5	TRBJ1-5	ASTPGRYSNQPQH
TRBV29-1	TRBJ2-1	SVQINLNEQF
TRBV30	TRBJ1-1	AMDRVRTEAF
TRBV11-2	TRBJ2-5	ASSRDRAETQY
TRBV9	TRBJ2-3	ASSATGTSDTQY
TRBV7-2	TRBJ2-7	ASSLSLAGAYEQY
TRBV7-2	TRBJ2-7	ASSYGGSYEQY
TRBV5-1	TRBJ1-4	ASRSGSTNEKLF
TRBV29-1	TRBJ1-1	SVRTGTGGTNTEAF
TRBV9	TRBJ2-7	ASSPLGTKSYEQY
TRBV28	TRBJ1-1	ASSVNTEAF
TRBV29-1	TRBJ2-1	SVDSYNEQF
TRBV2	TRBJ2-3	ASRKDGTDTQY
TRBV7-2	TRBJ2-1	ASSFTPSLYNEQF